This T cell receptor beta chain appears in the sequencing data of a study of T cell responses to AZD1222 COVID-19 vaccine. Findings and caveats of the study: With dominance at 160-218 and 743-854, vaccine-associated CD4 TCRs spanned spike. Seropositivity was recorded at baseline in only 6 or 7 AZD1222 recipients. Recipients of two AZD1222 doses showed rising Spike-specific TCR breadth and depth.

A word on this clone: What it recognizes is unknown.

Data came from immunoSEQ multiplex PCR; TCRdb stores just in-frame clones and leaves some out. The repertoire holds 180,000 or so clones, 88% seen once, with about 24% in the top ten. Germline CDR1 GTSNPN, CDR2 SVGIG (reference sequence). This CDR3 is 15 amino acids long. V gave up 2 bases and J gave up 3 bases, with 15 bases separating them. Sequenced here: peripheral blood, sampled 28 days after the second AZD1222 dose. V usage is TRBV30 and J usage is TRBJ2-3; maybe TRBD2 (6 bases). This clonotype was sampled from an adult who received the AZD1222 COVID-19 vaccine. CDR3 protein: CAWSPSGSLTDTQYF. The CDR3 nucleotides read TGTGCCTGGAGTCCCTCCGGGAGTTTAACAGATACGCAGTATTTT.